Listed below are T cell receptor beta chains from one sample, sequenced in a study of T cell repertoires in cytomegalovirus infection. Via MiXCR, TCRdb re-called the reads, giving one row per CDR3 protein. The sample has more than 250,000 distinct CDR3 sequences; about an eighth are singletons. Sequencing was carried out using PBMCs. These receptors were collected from a human donor in good health (CMV status not recorded). Some clones in this sample may be carry-over from other donors' samples. CDR3s include the opening cysteine and the closing phenylalanine or tryptophan. The order of the fields is CDR3 length, clone size, D gene, J gene, V gene, CDR3 protein, CDR3 DNA. The D gene is left open where the match is weak. A clone size is listed for some rows: how often the clone was seen (once, few, many), or a class if it is expanded.

>14|-|TRBD2|TRBJ2-1|TRBV29-1
CSADGLAGEDEQFF
TGCAGCGCCGACGGACTAGCGGGGGAGGATGAGCAGTTCTTC
>16|many|-|TRBJ1-5|TRBV19
CASKSWTGDAHQPQHF
TGTGCCTCCAAGAGCTGGACTGGTGATGCTCATCAGCCCCAGCATTTT
>13|-|TRBD1|TRBJ1-5|TRBV28
CASSWAGGQPQHF
TGTGCCAGCAGTTGGGCAGGGGGCCAGCCCCAGCATTTT
>17|many|-|TRBJ2-7|TRBV7-2
CASSSTPVRGVPYEQYF
TGTGCCAGCAGCTCCACGCCCGTTCGGGGAGTCCCCTACGAGCAGTACTTC
>16|many|TRBD1|TRBJ2-1|TRBV7-2
CASSIKRRTGNYEQFF
TGTGCCAGCAGCATCAAGCGGCGGACAGGTAATTATGAGCAGTTCTTC
>16|few|TRBD2|TRBJ2-2|TRBV2
CASGLAGAVGTGELFF
TGTGCCAGCGGACTAGCGGGTGCGGTCGGGACCGGGGAGCTGTTTTTT
>15|-|-|TRBJ1-2|TRBV4-2
CASSQEDRNNYGYTF
TGTGCCAGCAGCCAGGAAGACAGGAATAACTATGGCTACACCTTC
>16|-|TRBD2|TRBJ2-5|TRBV5-1
CASSSSGGSVQETQYF
TGCGCCAGCAGCTCCAGCGGGGGGTCGGTCCAAGAGACCCAGTACTTC
>14|few|-|TRBJ1-2|TRBV7-2
CASSGRALNYGYTF
TGTGCCAGCAGCGGCAGGGCCCTAAACTATGGCTACACCTTC
>16|few|TRBD1|TRBJ2-5|TRBV27
CASSSIGLGQGQSQYF
TGTGCCAGCAGTTCGATCGGTCTAGGACAGGGGCAGTCCCAGTACTTC
>14|-|-|TRBJ1-1|TRBV7-9
CASSLAGSYTEAFF
TGTGCCAGCAGCTTAGCAGGGTCTTACACTGAAGCTTTCTTT
>13|many|-|TRBJ1-1|TRBV6-2/TRBV6-3
CASSYGDGTEAFF
TGTGCCAGCAGTTACGGGGATGGGACTGAAGCTTTCTTT
>14|many|-|TRBJ2-2|TRBV28
CATRVGSNTGELFF
TGTGCCACCAGGGTTGGGTCGAACACCGGGGAGCTGTTTTTT
>14|few|-|TRBJ2-7|TRBV28
CASSLVRGPYEQYF
TGTGCCAGCAGTTTAGTGCGGGGACCCTACGAGCAGTACTTC
>14|-|TRBD1|TRBJ1-1|TRBV11-2
CASSFSTGSTEAFF
TGTGCCAGCAGCTTTTCGACAGGGAGCACTGAAGCTTTCTTT
>13|-|TRBD1|TRBJ1-5|TRBV20-1
CSGTGQGDQPQHF
TGCAGTGGAACGGGACAGGGAGATCAGCCCCAGCATTTT
>17|-|-|TRBJ2-4|TRBV28
CASSLLGYREGLCIQYF
TGTGCCAGCAGTTTATTAGGGTACAGGGAGGGTTTATGCATTCAGTACTTC
>14|many|-|TRBJ2-1|TRBV5-5
CASSLVGGLNEQFF
TGTGCCAGCAGCTTGGTTGGGGGGCTAAATGAGCAGTTCTTC
>13|many|TRBD1|TRBJ1-2|TRBV5-1
CASSIRGDYGYTF
TGCGCCAGCAGCATCAGGGGGGACTATGGCTACACCTTC
>14|many|TRBD2|TRBJ2-1|TRBV20-1
CSAPLAGPYNEQFF
TGCAGTGCCCCCCTAGCGGGCCCCTACAATGAGCAGTTCTTC
>14|many|TRBD1|TRBJ2-7|TRBV14
CASSQGQGFHEQYF
TGTGCCAGCAGCCAAGGACAGGGGTTCCACGAGCAGTACTTC
>17|few|TRBD1|TRBJ2-1|TRBV7-3
CASSSRGDRGVYNEQFF
TGTGCCAGCAGCTCCCGGGGGGACAGGGGGGTCTACAATGAGCAGTTCTTC
>13|many|TRBD2|TRBJ2-7|TRBV20-1
CSARERERYEQYF
TGCAGTGCTAGGGAGCGGGAGCGGTACGAGCAGTACTTC
>15|few|-|TRBJ2-6|TRBV28
CATLAGGSGANVLTF
TGTGCCACCTTGGCCGGGGGCTCTGGGGCCAACGTCCTGACTTTC
>13|many|-|TRBJ1-4|TRBV19
CASSIAGAEKLFF
TGTGCCAGTAGTATCGCCGGCGCGGAAAAACTGTTTTTT
>16|many|-|TRBJ2-1|TRBV7-2
CASSLEFGSSYNEQFF
TGTGCCAGCAGCTTAGAATTTGGGAGCTCCTACAATGAGCAGTTCTTC
>15|many|-|TRBJ1-2|TRBV7-2
CASSLVFGGHYGYTF
TGTGCCAGCAGCTTAGTATTCGGCGGACACTATGGCTACACCTTC
>14|many|-|TRBJ2-7|TRBV7-8
CASSLAVLAYEQYF
TGTGCCAGCAGCTTAGCGGTACTAGCCTACGAGCAGTACTTC
>16|many|-|TRBJ1-2|TRBV7-2
CASRLLPGREDYGYTF
TGTGCCAGCAGACTTCTTCCAGGGCGCGAGGACTATGGCTACACCTTC
>12|few|-|TRBJ2-7|TRBV7-3
CASSYSWREQYF
TGTGCCAGCAGCTATAGCTGGAGGGAGCAGTACTTC
>16|many|-|TRBJ1-5|TRBV2
CASSEGQEGSNQPQHF
TGTGCCAGCAGTGAAGGACAGGAGGGGAGCAATCAGCCCCAGCATTTT
>16|few|-|TRBJ2-2|TRBV20-1
CSARAKRNSNTGELFF
TGCAGTGCTAGAGCGAAGCGGAATTCGAACACCGGGGAGCTGTTTTTT
>11|-|-|TRBJ2-2|TRBV28
CASTNLRELFF
TGTGCCAGCACCAACCTCCGGGAGCTGTTTTTT
>13|few|-|TRBJ2-7|TRBV19
CASSRMAAYEQYF
TGTGCCAGTAGTAGGATGGCAGCCTACGAGCAGTACTTC
>13|-|-|TRBJ1-1|TRBV6-5
CASSYIRATEAFF
TGTGCCAGCAGTTACATCAGGGCCACTGAAGCTTTCTTT
>14|many|-|TRBJ1-3|TRBV7-9
CASSLGRSGNTIYF
TGTGCCAGCAGCTTAGGGCGATCTGGAAACACCATATATTTT
>17|many|-|TRBJ1-3|TRBV7-2
CASSPRQVSGAGNTIYF
TGTGCCAGCAGCCCGCGCCAAGTGTCAGGGGCTGGAAACACCATATATTTT
>17|-|-|TRBJ1-5|TRBV19
CASSIRDPLYSNQPQHF
TGTGCCAGTAGTATTAGGGACCCATTATATAGCAATCAGCCCCAGCATTTT
>18|many|TRBD1|TRBJ2-1|TRBV4-1
CASRQGVAGTGQYNEQFF
TGCGCCAGCAGACAAGGGGTTGCGGGGACAGGACAATACAATGAGCAGTTCTTC
>15|-|TRBD1|TRBJ1-1|TRBV4-1
CASSQVQGADTEAFF
TGCGCCAGCAGCCAGGTACAGGGGGCGGACACTGAAGCTTTCTTT
>10|-|-|TRBJ1-2|TRBV2
CASSSGVYTF
TGTGCCAGCAGCTCAGGGGTCTACACCTTC
>13|many|-|TRBJ2-1|TRBV7-8
CASSLFGEAEQFF
TGTGCCAGCAGCTTATTTGGTGAGGCTGAGCAGTTCTTC
>16|many|TRBD1|TRBJ2-7|TRBV7-2
CASSSGQGLRGYEQYF
TGTGCCAGCAGCTCGGGACAGGGGTTGCGAGGGTACGAGCAGTACTTC
>16|few|TRBD2|TRBJ2-7|TRBV28
CASSSVGAGASHEQYF
TGTGCCAGCAGTTCTGTAGGGGCGGGAGCCTCCCACGAGCAGTACTTC
>16|many|-|TRBJ2-3|TRBV7-3
CASSLSTRESGDTQYF
TGTGCCAGCAGCTTATCAACTAGGGAGAGTGGAGATACGCAGTATTTT
>18|many|-|TRBJ2-1|TRBV7-3
CASSFPEGGGKTYNEQFF
TGTGCCAGCAGCTTCCCCGAGGGGGGCGGGAAAACCTACAATGAGCAGTTCTTC
>16|-|-|TRBJ2-6|TRBV7-8
CASSKDRFSGANVLTF
TGTGCCAGCAGCAAAGACCGGTTCTCTGGGGCCAACGTCCTGACTTTC
>16|-|TRBD2|TRBJ2-1|TRBV6-2/TRBV6-3
CASREGAGVFYNEQFF
TGTGCCAGCAGAGAGGGAGCGGGAGTGTTCTACAATGAGCAGTTCTTC
>14|many|TRBD2|TRBJ2-5|TRBV7-8
CASSLGLAGGIQYF
TGTGCCAGCAGCCTAGGACTAGCGGGAGGAATCCAGTACTTC
>13|-|TRBD1|TRBJ1-1|TRBV20-1
CSARGQGDTEAFF
TGCAGTGCTAGAGGACAGGGAGACACTGAAGCTTTCTTT
>14|-|-|TRBJ1-5|TRBV6-5
CASSSLLPGQPQHF
TGTGCCAGCAGTTCACTTTTGCCGGGACAGCCCCAGCATTTT
>13|many|-|TRBJ2-7|TRBV7-3
CASSLPGNGWQYF
TGTGCCAGCAGCTTACCCGGGAACGGGTGGCAGTACTTC
>13|many|-|TRBJ1-1|TRBV7-9
CASSLNGNTEAFF
TGTGCCAGCAGCCTAAACGGGAACACTGAAGCTTTCTTT